What follows is one TCR beta chain and its context. As yet, its antigen is unknown. RNA extraction and reverse transcription yielded cDNA as sequencing template. The table came from immunoSEQ multiplex PCR; TCRdb's copy has only in-frame clones and leaves some out. The sample lists 100,000 to 150,000 clones; over 50% were seen once. This specimen comes from a study of CD8+ T cells in alopecia areata. Study-level results: Affected scalp, especially in alopecia totalis/universalis, had a higher clonality than normal scalp did.

After removal of 4 bases from V and 1 base from J, the junction contained 8 bases not matched to a gene. The length of the CDR3 is 16 residues. Germline V gene lookup returns CDR1 SNHLY and CDR2 FYNNEI. It was from PBMCs that CD4+ and CD8+ T cells were sorted. The gene calls are TRBV2 and TRBJ2-5, with 8 positions matching TRBD2. The sample consisted of CD4+ T cells sorted from blood, taken at week 0. The receptor comes from a human donor with alopecia areata. CDR3 sequence: CASSVSIAGRQETQYF. CDR3 DNA: TGTGCCAGCAGTGTTTCGATAGCGGGGCGCCAAGAGACCCAGTACTTC.